This T cell receptor beta chain was identified in a study of OX40 agonist ivuxolimab in advanced cancers. About this clone: Its antigen is not known.

Study-wide points: CD8+ T cells were the subset that, on average, had more expanded clones than CD4+. With doses of 0.1-3.0 mg/kg, partial responders showed among the lowest clonal expansion.

Profiled with immunoSEQ multiplex PCR; TCRdb holds only in-frame clones, not every one. The sample yields about 100,000 clones, roughly 95% seen once. This receptor was identified in an adult with an advanced solid tumor such as melanoma, head and neck, liver or kidney cancer. Here the sequenced sample was CD4+ or CD8+ T cells sorted from blood, taken in a trial of the OX40 agonist ivuxolimab.

The CDR3 sequence: CASSQDRDASPLHF. As DNA, the CDR3 is TGCGCCAGCAGCCAAGACAGGGACGCTTCACCCCTCCACTTT. This rearrangement joins TRBV4-1 to TRBJ1-6; weak D call: TRBD1 (5 bases). The V and J ends lost 0 bases and 9 bases respectively, with 9 bases between them. The germline gives CDR1 MGHRA, CDR2 YSYEKL. The CDR3 runs 14 residues.